These 22 T cell receptor beta chains were all obtained from the same sample, sequenced in a study of cytomegalovirus exposure and HLA in healthy donors. The PCR made use of 60 Vbeta and 13 Jbeta primers. The table came from immunoSEQ multiplex PCR; TCRdb's copy has only in-frame clones and leaves some out. The top ten clones hold 1.3% of a sample with about 160,000 clones, roughly 85% of them seen once. Sequences were obtained from PBMCs. The receptors derive from a woman in her forties or fifties in good health and CMV-seronegative.

This chain links TRBV30 with TRBJ1-6; TRBD1 is a possible D gene (5 bases). This CDR3 comprises 18 residues. The V end was cut by 1 base, the J end by 4 bases, with 20 bases between. Germline values: CDR1 GTSNPN, CDR2 SVGIG (reference sequence). Here the CDR3 reads CAWSEPTREVGYNSPLHF. CDR3 nucleotide sequence: TGTGCCTGGAGTGAACCGACCAGGGAGGTCGGGTATAATTCACCCCTCCACTTT.

The V gene is TRBV29-1, the J gene TRBJ2-2, with a tentative D call TRBD1 (5 bases). The germline V gene encodes CDR1 SQVTM and CDR2 ANQGSEA. The CDR3 sequence is 14 residues long. V was cut by 8 bases and J by 0 bases, with 13 bases left in between. The CDR3 sequence is CSIRQLANTGELFF. CDR3 DNA sequence: TGCAGCATACGACAGCTCGCGAACACCGGGGAGCTGTTTTTT.

The genes are TRBV7-2 and TRBJ2-2, with D unresolved. CDR3 length: 14 amino acids. Trimming took off 6 bases at V and 2 bases at J, with 10 bases between the two ends. The V gene's germline CDR1 is SGHTA and CDR2 FQGNSA. CDR3 coding DNA: TGTGCCAGCAGAGAGAGGTCTAACACCGGGGAGCTGTTTTTT. It translates to CASRERSNTGELFF.

This clone was observed a single time. The chain carries TRBV18 and TRBJ1-1; TRBD1 is a possible D gene (5 bases). V dropped 2 bases and J dropped 4 bases, with 11 bases sitting between them. The CDR3 totals 14 residues. From germline, CDR1 is KGHSH and CDR2 LQKENI. As DNA, the CDR3 is TGTGCCAGCTCACCATCTCAGGGCTTCACTGAAGCTTTCTTT. It translates to CASSPSQGFTEAFF.

J is TRBJ1-1 and V is TRBV18, with 10 bases fitting TRBD1. The CDR3 is 16 residues long. J was trimmed by 5 bases and V by 2 bases; bases with no gene match: 8. Germline CDR1 reads KGHSH; CDR2 reads LQKENI. The CDR3 DNA sequence: TGTGCCAGCTCACCAAGACAGGGGGCTTCGTGGACTGAAGCTTTCTTT. Translation: CASSPRQGASWTEAFF.

In this sample, this clone turned up a few times. This chain joins TRBV9 and TRBJ1-2; D gene ambiguous. The germline gives CDR1 SGDLS, CDR2 YYNGEE. The CDR3 contains 13 residues. Between the trimmed V and J ends, which lost 1 base and 4 bases, there was a span of 8 bases. The CDR3 DNA follows: TGTGCCAGCAGCGTAACACAGTCCTATGGCTACACCTTC. It is translated as CASSVTQSYGYTF. Based on the CDR3 plus reference TRBV9 and TRBJ1-2, the full variable domain is DSGVTQTPKHLITATGQRVTLRCSPRSGDLSVYWYQQSLDQGLQFLIQYYNGEERAKGNILERFSAQQFPDLHSELNLSSLELGDSALYFCASSVTQSYGYTFGSGTRLTVV.

This clone was seen once. The rearrangement links TRBV18 to TRBJ1-2; D may be TRBD1 (5 bases). Trimming stripped 4 bases from V and 4 bases from J, with 25 bases between. The CDR3 extends over 18 amino acids. The V gene's germline CDR1 is KGHSH and CDR2 LQKENI. CDR3 amino acids: CASSLLSDPGAQGYGYTF. The CDR3 DNA reads TGTGCCAGCTCACTACTCAGTGACCCGGGAGCGCAGGGCTATGGCTACACCTTC.

V is TRBV5-1 and J is TRBJ2-7; weak D call: TRBD1 (6 bases). The CDR3 has 13 residues. V was shortened by 3 bases and J by 3 bases, with 10 bases between the two germline ends. Germline CDR1 is SGHRS and CDR2 is YFSETQ. Here the CDR3 reads CASSSTGIYEQYF. CDR3 bases: TGCGCCAGCAGCTCCACAGGGATCTACGAGCAGTACTTC.

V is TRBV5-1 and J is TRBJ2-1; the D is unclear. The ends were cut back, 0 bases at V and 9 bases at J, with 7 bases in the middle. The CDR3 has 12 amino acids. CDR1 is SGHRS and CDR2 is YFSETQ in the germline V gene. CDR3 DNA: TGCGCCAGCAGCTTGGAACGGAGTGAGCAGTTCTTC. It translates to CASSLERSEQFF.

The genes are TRBV19 and TRBJ2-1; tentative D call: TRBD2 (7 bases). The CDR3 length is 15 residues. Germline CDR1 reads LNHDA; CDR2 reads SQIVND (reference sequence). V was trimmed by 2 bases and J by 2 bases, leaving 10 bases between them. In nucleotides, the CDR3 is TGTGCCAGTAGTATAAACGGGGGGCCCTACAATGAGCAGTTCTTC. As protein: CASSINGGPYNEQFF.

The chain carries TRBV4-3 and TRBJ2-6, with a tentative D call TRBD1 (5 bases). Germline-derived CDR1 and CDR2 are LGHNA and YSLEER. V lost 0 bases and J 0 bases, leaving 12 bases between the germline ends. CDR3 size: 18 residues. CDR3 sequence: CASSQDIWQGSGANVLTF. The CDR3, as DNA: TGCGCCAGCAGCCAAGATATTTGGCAGGGCTCTGGGGCCAACGTCCTGACTTTC.

The chain is built from TRBV4-2 and TRBJ2-1; the match to TRBD2 covers 12 bases. The V gene end was trimmed by 0 bases and the J gene end by 8 bases; junction bases not matched to a gene: 11. The length of the CDR3 is 18 residues. Germline CDR1 LGHNA, CDR2 YNFKEQ. The chain's CDR3 is CASSQDLVSSGGVYEQFF. The CDR3 coding sequence is TGTGCCAGCAGCCAAGATCTTGTGTCTAGCGGGGGGGTATATGAGCAGTTCTTC.

This rearrangement joins TRBV28 to TRBJ1-5, with D possibly being TRBD1 (5 bases). Per the germline V gene, CDR1 is MDHEN and CDR2 is SYDVKM. Trimming left V 10 bases short and J 4 bases short, with 20 bases between. This CDR3 comprises 15 residues. This CDR3 reads CAISIGTGVNQPQHF. Here the CDR3 DNA reads TGTGCCATCTCGATAGGGACTGGGGTAAATCAGCCCCAGCATTTT.

J is TRBJ1-2 and V is TRBV5-5; D not certain. CDR1 and CDR2 (germline): SGHKS, YYEKEE (reference sequence). V was shortened by 1 base and J by 4 bases, with 11 bases between the two germline ends. The CDR3 runs to 14 residues. CDR3 sequence (DNA): TGTGCCAGCAGCTTGTACGCGGAAACCTATGGCTACACCTTC. Protein product: CASSLYAETYGYTF.

V is TRBV6-1 and J is TRBJ2-7; TRBD2 matches 7 bases. The CDR3 totals 14 residues. Per the germline V gene, CDR1 is MNHNS and CDR2 is SASEGT. The ends lost 4 bases at V and 0 bases at J; junction bases unmatched: 3. This CDR3 is CASSGWTSSYEQYF. As DNA, the CDR3 is TGTGCCAGCAGTGGTTGGACTAGCTCCTACGAGCAGTACTTC.

This clone was seen a single time. V and J are TRBV19 and TRBJ2-7; 8 bases agree with TRBD1. The V segment lost 4 bases and the J segment 2 bases; nucleotides outside the gene matches: 7. The V gene's germline CDR1 is LNHDA and CDR2 SQIVND (reference sequence). This CDR3 is 15 amino acids long. CDR3 loop: CASSSRGQGPYEQYF. CDR3 sequence (DNA): TGTGCCAGTAGTAGCCGCGGACAGGGACCCTACGAGCAGTACTTC.

This chain joins TRBV9 and TRBJ2-2; D not certain. Germline V gives CDR1 SGDLS, CDR2 YYNGEE. Trimming took 4 bases from V and 4 from J, leaving 2 bases between them. This CDR3 spans 11 amino acids. This CDR3 is CASSRTGELFF. Here the CDR3 DNA reads TGTGCCAGCAGCCGCACCGGGGAGCTGTTTTTT.

The chain joins TRBV4-1 to TRBJ1-2; 10 positions match TRBD1. CDR1 MGHRA and CDR2 YSYEKL come from the germline V gene. V was pared by 5 bases and J by 5 bases, with 5 bases of the junction left unmatched. The CDR3 extends over 14 amino acids. The CDR3 spells CASSLGTGDYGYTF. CDR3 sequence (DNA): TGCGCCAGCAGCTTAGGGACAGGGGATTATGGCTACACCTTC.

This clone was observed once. The chain employs TRBV19 and TRBJ2-7; 10 bases are shared with TRBD2. This CDR3 is built from 13 residues. Germline CDR1 is LNHDA and CDR2 is SQIVND (reference sequence). V lost 5 bases, J lost 7 bases, and 5 bases stayed unmatched. The CDR3 reads CASSPLTSGEQYF. In DNA, the CDR3 is TGTGCCAGTAGTCCCCTGACTAGCGGGGAGCAGTACTTC. The whole variable domain, remainder taken from reference TRBV19 and TRBJ2-7, is DGGITQSPKYLFRKEGQNVTLSCEQNLNHDAMYWYRQDPGQGLRLIYYSQIVNDFQKGDIAEGYSVSREKKESFPLTVTSAQKNPTAFYLCASSPLTSGEQYFGPGTRLTVT.

The gene calls are TRBV9 and TRBJ2-1; 8 bases map to TRBD2. J was trimmed by 12 bases and V by 5 bases; bases with no gene match: 10. From germline, CDR1 is SGDLS and CDR2 YYNGEE. CDR3 length equals 13 residues. This CDR3 reads CASRETAGDRQFF. CDR3 sequence (DNA): TGTGCCAGCAGGGAAACAGCGGGAGATAGGCAGTTCTTC.

J is TRBJ1-4 and V is TRBV11-3; a possible D gene is TRBD1 (5 bases). Germline CDR1 SGHNT, CDR2 YENEEA. Between the trimmed V and J ends, which lost 1 base and 5 bases, there was a span of 11 bases. The CDR3 contains 15 residues. CDR3 sequence: CASSLGRVGNEKLFF. The CDR3, as DNA: TGTGCCAGCAGCTTAGGCAGGGTCGGGAATGAAAAACTGTTTTTT.

This chain joins TRBV9 and TRBJ2-5; TRBD2 agrees at 11 bases. Germline assignment: CDR1 SGDLS and CDR2 YYNGEE. The CDR3 is made up of 15 amino acids. Trimming removed 1 base from V and 11 bases from J; junction bases left unmatched: 10. The DNA for the CDR3 is TGTGCCAGCAGCGTACTAGCGGGAGGTCGTAGTGAGCAGTACTTC. Its protein is CASSVLAGGRSEQYF.